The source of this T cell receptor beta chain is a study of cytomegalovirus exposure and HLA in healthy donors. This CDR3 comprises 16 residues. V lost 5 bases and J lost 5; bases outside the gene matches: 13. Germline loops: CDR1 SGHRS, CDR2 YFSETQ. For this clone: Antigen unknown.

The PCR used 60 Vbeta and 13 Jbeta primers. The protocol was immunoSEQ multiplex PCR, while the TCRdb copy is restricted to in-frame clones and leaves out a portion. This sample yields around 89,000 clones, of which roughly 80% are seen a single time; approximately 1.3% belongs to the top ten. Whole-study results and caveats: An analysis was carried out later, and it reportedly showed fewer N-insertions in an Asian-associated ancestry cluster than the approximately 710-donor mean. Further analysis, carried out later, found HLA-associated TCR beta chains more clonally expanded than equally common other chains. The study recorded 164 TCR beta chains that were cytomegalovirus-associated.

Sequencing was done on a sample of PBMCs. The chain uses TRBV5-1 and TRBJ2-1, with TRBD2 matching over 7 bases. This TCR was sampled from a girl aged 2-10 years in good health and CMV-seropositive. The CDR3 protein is CASSWRAGAVNNEQFF. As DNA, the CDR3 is TGCGCCAGCAGTTGGAGGGCGGGAGCCGTAAACAATGAGCAGTTCTTC. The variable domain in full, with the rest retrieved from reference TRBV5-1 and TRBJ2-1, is KAGVTQTPRYLIKTRGQQVTLSCSPISGHRSVSWYQQTPGQGLQFLFEYFSETQRNKGNFPGRFSGRQFSNSRSEMNVSTLELGDSALYLCASSWRAGAVNNEQFFGPGTRLTVL.